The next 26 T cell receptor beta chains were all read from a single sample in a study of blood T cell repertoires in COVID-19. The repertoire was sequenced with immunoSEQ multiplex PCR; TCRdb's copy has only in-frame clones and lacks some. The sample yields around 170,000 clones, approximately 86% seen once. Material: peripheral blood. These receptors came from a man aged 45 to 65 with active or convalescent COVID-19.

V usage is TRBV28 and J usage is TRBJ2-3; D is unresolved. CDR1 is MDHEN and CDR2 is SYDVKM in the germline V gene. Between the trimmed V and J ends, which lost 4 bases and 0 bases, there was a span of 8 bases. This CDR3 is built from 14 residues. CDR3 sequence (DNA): TGTGCCAGCAGTTCTCGAACTAGCACAGATACGCAGTATTTT. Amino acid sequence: CASSSRTSTDTQYF.

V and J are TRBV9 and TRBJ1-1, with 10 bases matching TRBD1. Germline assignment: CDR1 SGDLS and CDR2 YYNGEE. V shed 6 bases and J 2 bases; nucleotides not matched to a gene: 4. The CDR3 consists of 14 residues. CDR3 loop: CASTRQGANTEAFF. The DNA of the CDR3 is TGTGCCAGCACCAGACAGGGGGCCAACACTGAAGCTTTCTTT.

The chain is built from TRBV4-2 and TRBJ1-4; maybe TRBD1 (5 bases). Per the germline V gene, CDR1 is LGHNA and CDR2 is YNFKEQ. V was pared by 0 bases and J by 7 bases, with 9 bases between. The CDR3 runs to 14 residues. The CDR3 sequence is CASSQDSGGEKLFF. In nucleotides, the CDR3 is TGTGCCAGCAGCCAAGATTCGGGGGGTGAAAAACTGTTTTTT.

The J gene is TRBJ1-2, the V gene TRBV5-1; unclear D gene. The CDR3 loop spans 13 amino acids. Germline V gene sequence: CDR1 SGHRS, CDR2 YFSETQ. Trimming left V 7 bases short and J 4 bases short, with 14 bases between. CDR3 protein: CASSGEEIYGYTF. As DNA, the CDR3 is TGCGCCAGCTCCGGAGAGGAGATCTATGGCTACACCTTC.

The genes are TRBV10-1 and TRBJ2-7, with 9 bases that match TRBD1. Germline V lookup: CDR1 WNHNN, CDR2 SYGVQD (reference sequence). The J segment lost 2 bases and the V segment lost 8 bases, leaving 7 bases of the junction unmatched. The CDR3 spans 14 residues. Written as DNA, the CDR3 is TGCGCCAGCCAAAAAGGGACAGGGCCCTACGAGCAGTACTTC. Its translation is CASQKGTGPYEQYF.

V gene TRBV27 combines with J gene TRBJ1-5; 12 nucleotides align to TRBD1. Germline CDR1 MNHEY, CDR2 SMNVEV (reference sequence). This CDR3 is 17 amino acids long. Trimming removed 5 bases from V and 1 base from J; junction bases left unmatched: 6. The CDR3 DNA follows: TGTGCCAGCAGTCTTGGGACAGGGGGCTCGAGCAATCAGCCCCAGCATTTT. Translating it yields CASSLGTGGSSNQPQHF.

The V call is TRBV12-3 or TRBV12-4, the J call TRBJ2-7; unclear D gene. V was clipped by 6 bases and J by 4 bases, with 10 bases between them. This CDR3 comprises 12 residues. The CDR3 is CASSQTQYEQYF. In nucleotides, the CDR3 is TGTGCCAGCAGCCAAACACAGTACGAGCAGTACTTC.

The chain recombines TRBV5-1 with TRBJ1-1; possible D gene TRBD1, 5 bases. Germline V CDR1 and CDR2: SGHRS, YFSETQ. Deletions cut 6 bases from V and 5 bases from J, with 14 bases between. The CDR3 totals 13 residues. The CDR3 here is CASNTGVGTEAFF. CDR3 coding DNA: TGCGCCAGCAATACGGGGGTAGGGACTGAAGCTTTCTTT.

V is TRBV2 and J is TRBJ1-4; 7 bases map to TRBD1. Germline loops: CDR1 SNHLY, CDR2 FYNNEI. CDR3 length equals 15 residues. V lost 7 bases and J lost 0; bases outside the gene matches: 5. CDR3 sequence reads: CASNGQAATNEKLFF. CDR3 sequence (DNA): TGTGCCAGCAACGGACAGGCTGCAACTAATGAAAAACTGTTTTTT.

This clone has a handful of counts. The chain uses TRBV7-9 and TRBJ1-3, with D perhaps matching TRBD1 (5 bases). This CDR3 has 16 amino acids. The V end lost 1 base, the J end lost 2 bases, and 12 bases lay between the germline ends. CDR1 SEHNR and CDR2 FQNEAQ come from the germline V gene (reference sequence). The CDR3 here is CASSLVGGVTGNTIYF. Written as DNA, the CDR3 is TGTGCCAGCAGCTTAGTGGGGGGAGTAACTGGAAACACCATATATTTT.

The CDR3 nucleotides read TGTGCCAGTAGTACTCAGGGTTCAACTAATGAAAAACTGTTTTTT. It codes for CASSTQGSTNEKLFF. The chain employs TRBV19 and TRBJ1-4, with D maybe TRBD1 (5 bases). Trimming cost V 4 bases and J 0 bases, with 9 bases left between them. Germline CDR1 is LNHDA and CDR2 is SQIVND (reference sequence). CDR3 length: 15 residues.

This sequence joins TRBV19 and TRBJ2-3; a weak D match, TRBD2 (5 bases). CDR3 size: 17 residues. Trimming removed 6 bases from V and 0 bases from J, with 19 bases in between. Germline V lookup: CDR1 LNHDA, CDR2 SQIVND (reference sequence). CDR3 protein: CASRRAAADFSTDTQYF. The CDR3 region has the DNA TGTGCCAGTAGGCGAGCGGCCGCCGACTTTAGCACAGATACGCAGTATTTT.

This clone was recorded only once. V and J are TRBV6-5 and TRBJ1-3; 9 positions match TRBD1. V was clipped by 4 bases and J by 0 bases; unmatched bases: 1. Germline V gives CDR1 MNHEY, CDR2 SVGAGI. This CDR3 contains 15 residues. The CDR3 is CASSWDRVSGNTIYF. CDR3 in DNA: TGTGCCAGCAGTTGGGACAGGGTCTCTGGAAACACCATATATTTT.

The CDR3 spells CASSRIPGQGETQYF. As DNA, the CDR3 is TGCGCCAGCAGCCGAATACCTGGACAGGGGGAGACCCAGTACTTC. The V call is TRBV4-1, the J call TRBJ2-5; the match to TRBD1 covers 9 bases. V dropped 4 bases and J dropped 5; count of bases not matched to a gene: 8. The germline CDR1 and CDR2 sequences are MGHRA and YSYEKL. This CDR3 has 15 amino acids.

CDR3 amino acids: CASSIMQGATNYGYTF. In nucleotides, the CDR3 is TGTGCCAGTAGTATCATGCAGGGGGCTACAAACTATGGCTACACCTTC. The chain joins TRBV19 to TRBJ1-2; 8 nucleotides match TRBD1. This CDR3 contains 16 residues. J was trimmed by 2 bases and V by 3 bases; bases with no gene match: 8. Germline assignment: CDR1 LNHDA and CDR2 SQIVND (reference sequence).

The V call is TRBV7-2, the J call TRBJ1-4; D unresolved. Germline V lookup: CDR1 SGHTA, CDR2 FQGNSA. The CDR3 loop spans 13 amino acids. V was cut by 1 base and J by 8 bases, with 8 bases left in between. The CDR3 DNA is TGTGCCAGCAGCTTAGTCGGGGTCGAAAAACTGTTTTTT. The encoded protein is CASSLVGVEKLFF.

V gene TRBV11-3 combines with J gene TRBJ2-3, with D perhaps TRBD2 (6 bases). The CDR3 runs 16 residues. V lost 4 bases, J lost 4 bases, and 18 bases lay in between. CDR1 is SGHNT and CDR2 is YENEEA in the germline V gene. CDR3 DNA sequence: TGTGCCAGCAGCTCCGGGACTCGCAGTGGGGCAGATACGCAGTATTTT. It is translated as CASSSGTRSGADTQYF. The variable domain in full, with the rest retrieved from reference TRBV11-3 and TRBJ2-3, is EAGVVQSPRYKIIEKKQPVAFWCNPISGHNTLYWYLQNLGQGPELLIRYENEEAVDDSQLPKDRFSAERLKGVDSTLKIQPAELGDSAVYLCASSSGTRSGADTQYFGPGTRLTVL.

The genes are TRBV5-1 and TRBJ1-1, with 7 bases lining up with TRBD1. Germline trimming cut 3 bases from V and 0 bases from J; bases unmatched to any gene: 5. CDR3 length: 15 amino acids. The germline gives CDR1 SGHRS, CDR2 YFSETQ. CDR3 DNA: TGCGCCAGCAGCTACCGACAGGGACTGAACACTGAAGCTTTCTTT. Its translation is CASSYRQGLNTEAFF.

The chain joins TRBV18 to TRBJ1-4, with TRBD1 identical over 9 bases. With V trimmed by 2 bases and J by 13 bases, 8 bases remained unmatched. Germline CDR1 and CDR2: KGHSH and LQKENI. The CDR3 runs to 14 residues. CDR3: CASSPRDREELLFF. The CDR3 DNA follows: TGTGCCAGCTCACCAAGGGACAGGGAAGAGCTACTGTTTTTT.

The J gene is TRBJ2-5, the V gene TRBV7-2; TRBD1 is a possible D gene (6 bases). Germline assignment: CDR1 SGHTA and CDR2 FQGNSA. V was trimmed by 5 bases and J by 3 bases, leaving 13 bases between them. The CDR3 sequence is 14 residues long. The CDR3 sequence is CASSTGIFKETQYF. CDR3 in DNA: TGTGCCAGCAGCACAGGGATTTTTAAAGAGACCCAGTACTTC.

CDR3 amino acids: CASSQIPGELFF. The CDR3, as DNA: TGTGCCAGCAGCCAGATCCCCGGGGAGCTGTTTTTT. V and J are TRBV12-3 or TRBV12-4 and TRBJ2-2; D gene ambiguous. Trimming stripped 6 bases from V and 6 bases from J, with 8 bases between. The CDR3 totals 12 residues.

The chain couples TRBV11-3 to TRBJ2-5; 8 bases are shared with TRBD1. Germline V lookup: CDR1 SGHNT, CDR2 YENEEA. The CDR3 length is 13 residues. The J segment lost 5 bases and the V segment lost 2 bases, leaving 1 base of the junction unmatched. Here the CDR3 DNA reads TGTGCCAGCAGCTTAAGGACAGGGGAGACCCAGTACTTC. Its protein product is CASSLRTGETQYF.

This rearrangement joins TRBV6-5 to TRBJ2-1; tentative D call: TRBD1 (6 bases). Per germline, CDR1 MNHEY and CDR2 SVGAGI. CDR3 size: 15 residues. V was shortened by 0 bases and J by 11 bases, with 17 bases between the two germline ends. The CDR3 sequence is CASSYSTTGLDQQFF. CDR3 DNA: TGTGCCAGCAGTTACTCGACCACAGGGTTGGATCAGCAGTTCTTC.

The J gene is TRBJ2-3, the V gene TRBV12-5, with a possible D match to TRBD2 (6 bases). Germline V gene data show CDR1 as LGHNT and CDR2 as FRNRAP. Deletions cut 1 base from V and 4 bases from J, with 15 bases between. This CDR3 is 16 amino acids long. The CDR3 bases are TGTGCTAGTGGTTTGGGACTAGGAAACCCTGCAGATACGCAGTATTTT. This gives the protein CASGLGLGNPADTQYF.

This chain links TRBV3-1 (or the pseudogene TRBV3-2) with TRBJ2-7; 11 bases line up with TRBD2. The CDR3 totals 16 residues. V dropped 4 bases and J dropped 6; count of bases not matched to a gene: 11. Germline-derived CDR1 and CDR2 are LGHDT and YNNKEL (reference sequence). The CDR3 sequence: CASSPAPSLAGVEQYF. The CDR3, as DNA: TGTGCCAGCAGCCCCGCCCCTTCACTAGCGGGAGTCGAGCAGTACTTC.

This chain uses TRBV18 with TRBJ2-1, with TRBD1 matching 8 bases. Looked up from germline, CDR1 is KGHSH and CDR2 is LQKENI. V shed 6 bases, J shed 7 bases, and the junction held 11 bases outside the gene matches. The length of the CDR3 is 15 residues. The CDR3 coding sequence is TGTGCCAGCTCTCCAAGCCGGGACAGGTATAATGAGCAGTTCTTC. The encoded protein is CASSPSRDRYNEQFF.